This T cell receptor beta chain was observed in a study of blood T cell repertoires in COVID-19. Overall study: In each case, the material was cDNA or gDNA derived from T cells, B-cell-depleted T cells, or PBMCs.

Germline loops: CDR1 SEHNR, CDR2 FQNEAQ (reference sequence). Trimming shortened V by 1 base and J by 0 bases, and 10 bases separated the two germline ends. The CDR3 totals 16 residues. Per the original data handling: Reference gene primer amplification in the assay estimated nucleated cell counts. Repertoires were generated with immunoSEQ multiplex PCR, while TCRdb's copy carries only in-frame clones and drops some. The V and J calls and the clone size are those of that table, but D and trimming were determined from the DNA. Of some 260,000 clones listed, 70% to 90% are singletons. This TCR was sampled from a woman aged 25 to 39 with acute or convalescent COVID-19. The V and J genes are TRBV7-9 and TRBJ1-5; D possibly corresponds to TRBD1 (5 bases). The sample taken for sequencing was peripheral blood. The CDR3 DNA sequence: TGTGCCAGCAGCTTAGTGTCGGGGGATAGCAATCAGCCCCAGCATTTT. Its protein is CASSLVSGDSNQPQHF. The complete variable domain, with remaining parts taken from reference TRBV7-9 and TRBJ1-5, reads DTGVSQNPRHKITKRGQNVTFRCDPISEHNRLYWYRQTLGQGPEFLTYFQNEAQLEKSRLLSDRFSAERPKGSFSTLEIQRTEQGDSAMYLCASSLVSGDSNQPQHFGDGTRLSIL.